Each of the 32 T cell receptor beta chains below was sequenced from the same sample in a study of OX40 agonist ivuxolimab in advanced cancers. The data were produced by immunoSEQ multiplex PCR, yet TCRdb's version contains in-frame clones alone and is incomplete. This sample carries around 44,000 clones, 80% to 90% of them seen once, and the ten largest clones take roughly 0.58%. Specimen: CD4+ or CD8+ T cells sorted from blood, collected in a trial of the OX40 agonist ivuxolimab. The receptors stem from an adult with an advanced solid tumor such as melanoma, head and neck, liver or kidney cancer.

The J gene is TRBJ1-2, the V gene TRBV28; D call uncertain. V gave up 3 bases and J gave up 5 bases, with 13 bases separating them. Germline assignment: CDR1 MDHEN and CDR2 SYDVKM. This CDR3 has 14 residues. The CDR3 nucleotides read TGTGCCAGCAGTTTTTCGGCAGGATCATATGGCTACACCTTC. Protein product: CASSFSAGSYGYTF.

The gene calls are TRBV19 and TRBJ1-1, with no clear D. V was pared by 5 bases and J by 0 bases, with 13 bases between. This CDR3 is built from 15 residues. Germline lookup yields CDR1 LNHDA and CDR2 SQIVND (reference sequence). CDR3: CASSQTRALNTEAFF. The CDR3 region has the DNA TGTGCCAGTAGTCAGACACGCGCCCTGAACACTGAAGCTTTCTTT.

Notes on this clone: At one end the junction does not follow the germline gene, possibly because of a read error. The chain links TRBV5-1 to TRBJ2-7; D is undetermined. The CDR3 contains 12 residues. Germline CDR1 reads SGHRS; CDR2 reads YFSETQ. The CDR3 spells CASGFDSYEQYF. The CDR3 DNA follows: TGCGCCAGCGGCTTCGACTCCTACGAGCAGTACTTC. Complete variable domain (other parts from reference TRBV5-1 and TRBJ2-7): KAGVTQTPRYLIKTRGQQVTLSCSPISGHRSVSWYQQTPGQGLQFLFEYFSETQRNKGNFPGRFSGRQFSNSRSEMNVSTLELGDSALYLCASGFDSYEQYFGPGTRLTVT.

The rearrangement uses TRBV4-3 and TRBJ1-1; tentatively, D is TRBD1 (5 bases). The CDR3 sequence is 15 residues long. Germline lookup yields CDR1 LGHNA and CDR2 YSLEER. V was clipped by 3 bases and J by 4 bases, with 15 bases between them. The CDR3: CASSHTVGEITEAFF. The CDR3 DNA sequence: TGCGCCAGCAGCCATACGGTGGGGGAGATCACTGAAGCTTTCTTT.

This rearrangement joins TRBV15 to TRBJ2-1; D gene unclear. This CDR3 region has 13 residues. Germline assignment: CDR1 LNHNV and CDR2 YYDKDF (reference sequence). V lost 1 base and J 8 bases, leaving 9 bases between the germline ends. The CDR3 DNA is TGTGCCACCAGCAGAGGGATGACGGATGAGCAGTTCTTC. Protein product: CATSRGMTDEQFF.

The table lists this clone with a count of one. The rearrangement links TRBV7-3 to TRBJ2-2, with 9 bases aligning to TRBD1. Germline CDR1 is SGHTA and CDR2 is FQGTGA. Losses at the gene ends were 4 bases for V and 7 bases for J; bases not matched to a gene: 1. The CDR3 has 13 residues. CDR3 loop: CASSSTGGGELFF. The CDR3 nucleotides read TGTGCCAGCAGCTCGACAGGGGGCGGGGAGCTGTTTTTT.

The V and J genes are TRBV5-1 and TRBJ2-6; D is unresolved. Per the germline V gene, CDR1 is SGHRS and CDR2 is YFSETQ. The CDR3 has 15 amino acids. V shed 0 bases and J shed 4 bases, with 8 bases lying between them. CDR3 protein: CASSLEGNGANVLTF. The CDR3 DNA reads TGCGCCAGCAGCTTGGAGGGTAACGGGGCCAACGTCCTGACTTTC.

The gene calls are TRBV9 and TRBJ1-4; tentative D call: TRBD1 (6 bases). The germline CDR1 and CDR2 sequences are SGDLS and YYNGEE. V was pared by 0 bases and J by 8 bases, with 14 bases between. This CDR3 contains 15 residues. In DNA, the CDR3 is TGTGCCAGCAGCGTAGGACCCCGAGGACAGGAAAAACTGTTTTTT. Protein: CASSVGPRGQEKLFF.

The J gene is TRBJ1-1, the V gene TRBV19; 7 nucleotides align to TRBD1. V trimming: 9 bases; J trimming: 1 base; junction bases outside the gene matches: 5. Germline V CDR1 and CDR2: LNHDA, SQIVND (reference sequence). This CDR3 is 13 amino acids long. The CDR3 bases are TGTGCCAGAGGACAGGAGCAGAACACTGAAGCTTTCTTT. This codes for CARGQEQNTEAFF.

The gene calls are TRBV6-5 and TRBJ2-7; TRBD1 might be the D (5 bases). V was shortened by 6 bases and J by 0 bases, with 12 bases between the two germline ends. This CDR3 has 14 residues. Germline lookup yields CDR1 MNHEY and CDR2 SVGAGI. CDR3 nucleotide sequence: TGTGCCAGCAGCCAGACAGAATTCTCCTACGAGCAGTACTTC. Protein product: CASSQTEFSYEQYF.

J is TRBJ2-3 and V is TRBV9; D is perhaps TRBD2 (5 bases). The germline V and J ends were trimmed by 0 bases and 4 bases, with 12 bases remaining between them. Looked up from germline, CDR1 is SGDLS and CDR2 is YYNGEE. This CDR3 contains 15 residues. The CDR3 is CASSVDRLAADTQYF. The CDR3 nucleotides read TGTGCCAGCAGCGTAGATAGGCTAGCAGCAGATACGCAGTATTTT.

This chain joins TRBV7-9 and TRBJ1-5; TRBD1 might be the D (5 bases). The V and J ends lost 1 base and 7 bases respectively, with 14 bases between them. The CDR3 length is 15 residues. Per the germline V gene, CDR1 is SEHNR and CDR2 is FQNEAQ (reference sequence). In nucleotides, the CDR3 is TGTGCCAGCAGCTTAGGTGAAGGGACGGGCCAGCCCCAGCATTTT. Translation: CASSLGEGTGQPQHF.

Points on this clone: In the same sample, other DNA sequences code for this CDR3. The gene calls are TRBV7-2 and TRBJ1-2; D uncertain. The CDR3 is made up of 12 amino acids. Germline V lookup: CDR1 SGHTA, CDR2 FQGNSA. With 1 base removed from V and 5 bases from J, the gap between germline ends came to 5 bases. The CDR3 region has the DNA TGTGCCAGCAGCTTAGAAGGGTATGGCTACACCTTC. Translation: CASSLEGYGYTF.

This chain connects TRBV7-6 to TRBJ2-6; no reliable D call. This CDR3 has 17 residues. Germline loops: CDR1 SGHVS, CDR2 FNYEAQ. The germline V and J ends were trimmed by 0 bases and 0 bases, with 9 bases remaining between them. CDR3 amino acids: CASSLAVTSSGANVLTF. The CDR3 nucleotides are TGTGCCAGCAGCTTAGCCGTGACCAGCTCTGGGGCCAACGTCCTGACTTTC.

The CDR3 sequence: CASKQRFSSETQYF. DNA of the CDR3: TGTGCCAGTAAGCAGCGATTTTCGTCGGAGACCCAGTACTTC. The gene calls are TRBV19 and TRBJ2-5, with D hard to call. The CDR3 loop spans 14 amino acids. CDR1 and CDR2 from the germline V gene are LNHDA and SQIVND (reference sequence). Trimming cost V 7 bases and J 5 bases, with 17 bases left between them.

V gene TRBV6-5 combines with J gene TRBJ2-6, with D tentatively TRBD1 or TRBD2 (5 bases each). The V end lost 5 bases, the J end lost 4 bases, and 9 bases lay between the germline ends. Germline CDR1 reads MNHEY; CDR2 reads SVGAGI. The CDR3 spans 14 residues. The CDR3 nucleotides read TGTGCCAGCAGTAGAGGGGTGGGGGCCAACGTCCTGACTTTC. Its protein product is CASSRGVGANVLTF.

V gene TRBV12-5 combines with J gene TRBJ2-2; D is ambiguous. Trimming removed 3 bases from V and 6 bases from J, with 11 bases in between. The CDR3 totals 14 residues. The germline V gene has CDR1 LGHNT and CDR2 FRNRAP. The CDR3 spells CASGLPVGAGELFF. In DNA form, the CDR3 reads TGTGCTAGTGGTTTACCTGTTGGGGCCGGGGAGCTGTTTTTT.

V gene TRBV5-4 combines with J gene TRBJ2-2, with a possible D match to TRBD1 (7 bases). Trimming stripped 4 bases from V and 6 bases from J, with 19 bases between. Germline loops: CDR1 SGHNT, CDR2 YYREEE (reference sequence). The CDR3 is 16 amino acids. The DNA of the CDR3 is TGTGCCAGCAGCCCCTTCGGGCAGGGGGGTCCCGGGGAGCTGTTTTTT. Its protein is CASSPFGQGGPGELFF.

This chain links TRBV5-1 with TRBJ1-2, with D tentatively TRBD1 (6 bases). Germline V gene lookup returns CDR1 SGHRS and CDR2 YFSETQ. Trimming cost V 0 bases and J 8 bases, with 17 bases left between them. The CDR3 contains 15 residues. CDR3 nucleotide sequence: TGCGCCAGCAGCTTGGGAGGGACACAAAAAGGAGGCTACACCTTC. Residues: CASSLGGTQKGGYTF.

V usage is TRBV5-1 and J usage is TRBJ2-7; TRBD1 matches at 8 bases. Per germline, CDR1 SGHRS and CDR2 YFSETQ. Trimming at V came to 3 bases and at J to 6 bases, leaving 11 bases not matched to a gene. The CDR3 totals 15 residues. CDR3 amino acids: CASSWAGQGVPEQYF. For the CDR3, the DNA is TGCGCCAGCAGCTGGGCCGGACAGGGAGTCCCCGAGCAGTACTTC.

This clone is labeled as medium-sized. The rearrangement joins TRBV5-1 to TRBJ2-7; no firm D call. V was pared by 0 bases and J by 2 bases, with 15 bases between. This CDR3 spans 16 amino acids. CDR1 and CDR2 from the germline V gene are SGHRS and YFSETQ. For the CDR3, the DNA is TGCGCCAGCAGCTTGGGTTCGAACAGTCAAACCTACGAGCAGTACTTC. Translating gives CASSLGSNSQTYEQYF.

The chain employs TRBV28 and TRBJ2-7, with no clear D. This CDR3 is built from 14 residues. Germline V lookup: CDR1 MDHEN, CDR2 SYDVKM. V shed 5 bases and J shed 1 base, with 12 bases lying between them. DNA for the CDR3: TGTGCCAGCAGTAGCCCAGGCAAATCCTACGAGCAGTACTTC. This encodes CASSSPGKSYEQYF.

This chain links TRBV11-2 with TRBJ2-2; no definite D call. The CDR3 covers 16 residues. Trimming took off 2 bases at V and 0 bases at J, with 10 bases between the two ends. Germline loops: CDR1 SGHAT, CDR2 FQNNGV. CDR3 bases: TGTGCCAGCAGCTTAAGAACGAACGCGAACACCGGGGAGCTGTTTTTT. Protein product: CASSLRTNANTGELFF.

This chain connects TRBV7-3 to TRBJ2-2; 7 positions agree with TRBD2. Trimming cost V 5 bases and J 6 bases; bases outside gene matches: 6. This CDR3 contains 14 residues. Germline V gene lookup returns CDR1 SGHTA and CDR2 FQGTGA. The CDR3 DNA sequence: TGTGCCAGCAGCCCCCGGGGGGATGCCGGGGAGCTGTTTTTT. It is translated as CASSPRGDAGELFF. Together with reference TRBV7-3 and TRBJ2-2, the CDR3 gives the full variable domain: GAGVSQTPSNKVTEKGKYVELRCDPISGHTALYWYRQSLGQGPEFLIYFQGTGAADDSGLPNDRFFAVRPEGSVSTLKIQRTERGDSAVYLCASSPRGDAGELFFGEGSRLTVL.

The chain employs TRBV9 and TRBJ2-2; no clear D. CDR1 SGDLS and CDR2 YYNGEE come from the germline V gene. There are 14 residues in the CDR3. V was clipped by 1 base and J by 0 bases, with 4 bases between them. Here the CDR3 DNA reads TGTGCCAGCAGCGTACGGTCGAACACCGGGGAGCTGTTTTTT. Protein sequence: CASSVRSNTGELFF.

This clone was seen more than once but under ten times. The CDR3 nucleotides read TGTGCCAGCAGGGGGACAGGTAATCAGCCCCAGCATTTT. Its translation: CASRGTGNQPQHF. This sequence joins TRBV6-1 and TRBJ1-5, with 8 bases that match TRBD1. J was trimmed by 4 bases and V by 6 bases; bases with no gene match: 2. The CDR3 is 13 amino acids. CDR1 is MNHNS, CDR2 SASEGT, per germline.

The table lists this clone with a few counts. CDR3 DNA sequence: TGTGCCAGCAGCCGCATCGACGGGACAGGGGACTATGGCTACACCTTC. Amino acids: CASSRIDGTGDYGYTF. The chain links TRBV7-6 to TRBJ1-2, with 10 bases fitting TRBD1. The CDR3 totals 16 residues. Germline V gives CDR1 SGHVS, CDR2 FNYEAQ. V lost 5 bases to trimming and J lost 3 bases; unmatched junction nucleotides: 9. Based on the CDR3 plus reference TRBV7-6 and TRBJ1-2, the full variable domain is GAGVSQSPRYKVTKRGQDVALRCDPISGHVSLYWYRQALGQGPEFLTYFNYEAQQDKSGLPNDRFSAERPEGSISTLTIQRTEQRDSAMYRCASSRIDGTGDYGYTFGSGTRLTVV.

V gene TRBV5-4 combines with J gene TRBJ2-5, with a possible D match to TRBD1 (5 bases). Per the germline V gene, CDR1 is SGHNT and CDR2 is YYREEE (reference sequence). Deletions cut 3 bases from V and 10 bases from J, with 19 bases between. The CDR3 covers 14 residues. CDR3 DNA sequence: TGTGCCAGCAGCTCTTCAGGGATCGGTGTCAGCCAGTACTTC. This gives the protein CASSSSGIGVSQYF.

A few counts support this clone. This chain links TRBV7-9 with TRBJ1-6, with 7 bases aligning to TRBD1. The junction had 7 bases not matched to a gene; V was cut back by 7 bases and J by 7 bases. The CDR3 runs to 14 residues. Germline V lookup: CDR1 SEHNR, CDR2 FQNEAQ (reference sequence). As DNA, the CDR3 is TGTGCCAGCACCCCAGACAGGGAAAATTCACCCCTCCACTTT. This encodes CASTPDRENSPLHF.

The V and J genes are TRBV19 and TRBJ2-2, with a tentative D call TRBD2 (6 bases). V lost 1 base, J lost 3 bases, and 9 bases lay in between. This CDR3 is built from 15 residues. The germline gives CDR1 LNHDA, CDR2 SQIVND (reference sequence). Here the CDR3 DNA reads TGTGCCAGTAGTATAGGGGTAGCGGACACCGGGGAGCTGTTTTTT. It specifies CASSIGVADTGELFF.

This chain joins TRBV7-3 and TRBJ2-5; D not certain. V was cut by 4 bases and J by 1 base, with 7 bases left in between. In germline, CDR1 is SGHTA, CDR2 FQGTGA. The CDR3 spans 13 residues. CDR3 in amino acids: CASSSGSQETQYF. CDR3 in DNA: TGTGCCAGCAGCTCTGGGTCCCAAGAGACCCAGTACTTC.

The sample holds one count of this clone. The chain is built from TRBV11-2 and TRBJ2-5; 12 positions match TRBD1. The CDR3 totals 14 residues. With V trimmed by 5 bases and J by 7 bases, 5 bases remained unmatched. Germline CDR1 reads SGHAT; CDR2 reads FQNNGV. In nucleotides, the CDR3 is TGTGCCAGCAGCGGGGACAGGGGGCACGGGACCCAGTACTTC. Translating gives CASSGDRGHGTQYF.